The 5 T cell receptor beta chains below all came from one sample that was sequenced in a study of cytomegalovirus exposure and HLA in healthy donors. The PCR had 60 Vbeta and 13 Jbeta primers. Repertoires were generated with immunoSEQ multiplex PCR, while TCRdb's copy carries only in-frame clones and drops some. The sample lists 200,000 to 250,000 clones; approximately 84% were seen once. What was sequenced was PBMCs. The origin of the receptors is a woman aged 40 to 55 in good health and CMV-seronegative.

V and J are TRBV28 and TRBJ1-2; D possibly corresponds to TRBD1 (6 bases). This CDR3 spans 14 amino acids. Germline V gene data show CDR1 as MDHEN and CDR2 as SYDVKM. Trimming removed 3 bases from V and 2 bases from J, with 10 bases in between. The CDR3: CASSFPTGNYGYTF. CDR3 DNA: TGTGCCAGCAGTTTCCCAACAGGGAACTATGGCTACACCTTC.

There are a few counts of this clone. DNA for the CDR3: TGTGCCAGCAGCCGTTTGCGGAGAGATACGCAGTATTTT. This sequence encodes CASSRLRRDTQYF. The chain is built from TRBV7-6 and TRBJ2-3, with D uncertain. Germline V lookup: CDR1 SGHVS, CDR2 FNYEAQ. The CDR3 has 13 amino acids. V lost 5 bases, J lost 5 bases, and 11 bases lay in between.

The chain's CDR3 is CASSVDDAGGPRVTGANVLTF. Here the CDR3 DNA reads TGTGCCAGCAGCGTAGACGATGCGGGGGGCCCTCGTGTAACTGGGGCCAACGTCCTGACTTTC. This chain joins TRBV9 and TRBJ2-6, with 8 bases that match TRBD2. Germline CDR1 SGDLS, CDR2 YYNGEE. The ends lost 0 bases at V and 2 bases at J; junction bases unmatched: 16. This CDR3 region has 21 residues.

The sample holds a few counts of this clone. V and J are TRBV4-1 and TRBJ2-3; D is perhaps TRBD1 (6 bases). Germline CDR1 MGHRA, CDR2 YSYEKL. The CDR3 totals 13 residues. Trimming stripped 4 bases from V and 9 bases from J, with 14 bases between. The CDR3 sequence: CASSPLTDRTQYF. Here the CDR3 DNA reads TGCGCCAGCAGCCCACTAACGGACAGAACGCAGTATTTT.

This clone occurred once. This chain joins TRBV10-3 and TRBJ2-7; D is unclear. Germline V gene lookup returns CDR1 ENHRY and CDR2 SYGVKD. This CDR3 comprises 11 residues. V dropped 3 bases and J dropped 4 bases, with 4 bases sitting between them. For the CDR3, the DNA is TGTGCCATCAGTGACCCATACGAGCAGTACTTC. It encodes CAISDPYEQYF.